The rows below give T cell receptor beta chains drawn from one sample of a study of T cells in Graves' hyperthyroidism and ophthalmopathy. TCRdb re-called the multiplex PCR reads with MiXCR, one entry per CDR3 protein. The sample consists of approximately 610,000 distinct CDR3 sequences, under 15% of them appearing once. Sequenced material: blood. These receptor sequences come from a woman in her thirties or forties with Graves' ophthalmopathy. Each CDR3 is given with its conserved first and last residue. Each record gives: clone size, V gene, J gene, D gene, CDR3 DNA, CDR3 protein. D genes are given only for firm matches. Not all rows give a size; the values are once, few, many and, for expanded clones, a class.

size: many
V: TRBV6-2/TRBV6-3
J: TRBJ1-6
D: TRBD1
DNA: TGTGCCAGCAGCCACCTGGGACAGGGATTCAATTCACCCCTCCACTTT
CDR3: CASSHLGQGFNSPLHF

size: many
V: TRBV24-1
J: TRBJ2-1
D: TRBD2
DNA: TGTGCCACCAGTGATTCAGCGGGGGCCCGAGGGGTTGAGCAGTTCTTC
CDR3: CATSDSAGARGVEQFF

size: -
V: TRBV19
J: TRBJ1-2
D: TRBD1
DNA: TGTGCCAGTAGTATGCAACTCGGGACAGGGGGCTTCGGAGGTGGAGGCTACACCTTC
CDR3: CASSMQLGTGGFGGGGYTF

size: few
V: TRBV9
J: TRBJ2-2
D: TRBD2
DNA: TGTGCCAGCAGCGCCAGCGGGAGCGGCACCGGGGAGCTGTTTTTT
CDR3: CASSASGSGTGELFF

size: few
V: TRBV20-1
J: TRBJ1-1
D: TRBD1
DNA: TGCAGTGCCGGACAGGGGGCTGATGGGGAAGCTTTCTTT
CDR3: CSAGQGADGEAFF

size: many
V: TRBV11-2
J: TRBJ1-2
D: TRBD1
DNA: TGTGCCAGCAGCTGGGGCTCAGGACAGGGAGGTGGCTACACCTTC
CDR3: CASSWGSGQGGGYTF

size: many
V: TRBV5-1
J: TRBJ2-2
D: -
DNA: TGCGCCACCGGCGGTAGTTTGACCGGGGAGCTGTTTTTT
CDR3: CATGGSLTGELFF

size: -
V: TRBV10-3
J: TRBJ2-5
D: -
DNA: TGTGCCATCAGTGACGGACAACAAGAGACCCAGTACTTC
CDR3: CAISDGQQETQYF

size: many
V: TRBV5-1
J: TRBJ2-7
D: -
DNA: TGCGCCAGCAGCTTGGTTCCGGGCGGAATCTACGAGCAGTACTTC
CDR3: CASSLVPGGIYEQYF

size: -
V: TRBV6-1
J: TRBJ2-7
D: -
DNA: TGTGCCAGCTCCAGGATAGGGAGCCACGAGCAGTACTTC
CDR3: CASSRIGSHEQYF

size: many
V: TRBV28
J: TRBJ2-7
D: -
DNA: TGTGCCAGCACTCCGGGAGGGGGCCACTACGAGCAGTACTTC
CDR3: CASTPGGGHYEQYF

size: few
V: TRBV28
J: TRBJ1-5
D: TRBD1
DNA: TGTGCCAGCAGACAGGGGGGTTTAGTGCAGCCCCAGCATTTT
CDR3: CASRQGGLVQPQHF

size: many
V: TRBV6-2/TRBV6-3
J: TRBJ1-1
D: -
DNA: TGTGCCAGCAGCCCCGCCACGGGACGTCTCAACACTGAAGCTTTCTTT
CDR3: CASSPATGRLNTEAFF

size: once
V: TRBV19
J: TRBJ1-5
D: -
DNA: TGTGCCAGTACCCCGGAGGATCCCCGCAGTAATAGCAATCAGCCCCAGCATTTT
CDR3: CASTPEDPRSNSNQPQHF

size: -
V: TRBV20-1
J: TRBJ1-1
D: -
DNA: TGCAGTGCTAGAGATAGTAGCGTGGAGAACACTGAAGCTTTCTTT
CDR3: CSARDSSVENTEAFF

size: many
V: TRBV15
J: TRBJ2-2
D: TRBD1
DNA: TGTGCCACCAGCCGCCCCGGGACAGGGTTATTTGACACCGGGGAGCTGTTTTTT
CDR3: CATSRPGTGLFDTGELFF

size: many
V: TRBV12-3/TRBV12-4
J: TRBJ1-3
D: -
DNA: TGTGCCAGCACCTCCGCTGGAAACACCATATATTTT
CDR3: CASTSAGNTIYF

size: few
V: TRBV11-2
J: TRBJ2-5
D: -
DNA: TGTGCCAGCAGCTTTGACAGCTGGCAGACCCAGTACTTC
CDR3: CASSFDSWQTQYF

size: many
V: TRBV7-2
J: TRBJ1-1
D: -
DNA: TGTGCCAGCAGCTTAGGCCGGAGGGCTTTCTTT
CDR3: CASSLGRRAFF

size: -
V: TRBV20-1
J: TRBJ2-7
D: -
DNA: TGCAGTGCTAGAGATGTCAGAGCCCTTAGTGACTACGAGCAGTACTTC
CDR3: CSARDVRALSDYEQYF

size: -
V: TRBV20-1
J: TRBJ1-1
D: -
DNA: TGCAGTGCAACTGGGACGCGCACTGAAGCTTTCTTT
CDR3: CSATGTRTEAFF

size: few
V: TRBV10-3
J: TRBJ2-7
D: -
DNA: TGTGCCATCAGTGAGTCCATAGGGGTTAGCAACGAGCAGTACTTC
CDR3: CAISESIGVSNEQYF

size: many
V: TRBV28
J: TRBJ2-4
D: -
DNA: TGTGCCAGCACCTCCGCTGAACTAGCCAAAAACATTCAGTACTTC
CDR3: CASTSAELAKNIQYF

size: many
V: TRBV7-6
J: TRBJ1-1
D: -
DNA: TGTGCCAGCAGCCCCTCGGGGGGGGGGTCCACTGAAGCTTTCTTT
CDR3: CASSPSGGGSTEAFF

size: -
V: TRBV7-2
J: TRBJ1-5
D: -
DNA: TGTGCCAGCAGCTTGGACAGATATAGCAATCAGCCCCAGCATTTT
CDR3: CASSLDRYSNQPQHF

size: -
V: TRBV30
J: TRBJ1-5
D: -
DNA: TGTGCCTGGAGTGTAGCCAGGACGACCAGCAATCAGCCCCAGCATTTT
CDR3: CAWSVARTTSNQPQHF

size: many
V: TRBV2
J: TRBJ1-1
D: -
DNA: TGTGCCAGCAGTGTAGAGACGGGCACTGAAGCTTTCTTT
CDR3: CASSVETGTEAFF

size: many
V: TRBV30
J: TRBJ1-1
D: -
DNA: TGTGCCTGGAGTTACAGCACTTGGAACACTGAAGCTTTCTTT
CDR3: CAWSYSTWNTEAFF

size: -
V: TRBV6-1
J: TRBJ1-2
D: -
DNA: TGTGCCAGCAGCGCATCCCTCCAGAGCGGATCGGGCTATGGCTACACCTTC
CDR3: CASSASLQSGSGYGYTF